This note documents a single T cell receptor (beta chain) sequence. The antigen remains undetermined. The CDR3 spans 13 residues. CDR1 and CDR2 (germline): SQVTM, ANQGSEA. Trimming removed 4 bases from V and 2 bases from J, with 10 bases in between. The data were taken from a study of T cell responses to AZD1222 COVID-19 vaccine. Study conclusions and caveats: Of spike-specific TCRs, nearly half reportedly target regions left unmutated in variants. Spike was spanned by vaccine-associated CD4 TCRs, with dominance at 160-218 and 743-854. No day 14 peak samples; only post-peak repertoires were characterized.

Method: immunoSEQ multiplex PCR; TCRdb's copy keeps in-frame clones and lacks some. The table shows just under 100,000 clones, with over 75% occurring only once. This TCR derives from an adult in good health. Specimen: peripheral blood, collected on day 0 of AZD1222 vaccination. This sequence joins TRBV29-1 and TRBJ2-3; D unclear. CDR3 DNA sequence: TGCAGCGTTGGAGGCAGGACCACAGATACGCAGTATTTT. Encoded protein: CSVGGRTTDTQYF.